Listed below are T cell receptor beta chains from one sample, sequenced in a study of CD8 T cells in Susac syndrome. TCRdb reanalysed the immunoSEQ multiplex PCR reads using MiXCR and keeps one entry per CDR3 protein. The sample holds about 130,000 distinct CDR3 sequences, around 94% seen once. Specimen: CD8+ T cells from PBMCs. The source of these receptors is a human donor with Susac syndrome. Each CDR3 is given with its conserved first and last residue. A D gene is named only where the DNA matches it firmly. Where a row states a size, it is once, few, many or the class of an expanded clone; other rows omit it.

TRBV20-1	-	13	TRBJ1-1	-	CRPGGRMNTEAFF	TGCAGGCCGGGGGGGCGGATGAACACTGAAGCTTTCTTT
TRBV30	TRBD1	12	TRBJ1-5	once	CAWDRVDQPQHF	TGTGCCTGGGACAGGGTGGATCAGCCCCAGCATTTT
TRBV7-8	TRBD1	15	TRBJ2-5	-	CASSPRTGGVKTQYF	TGTGCCAGCAGCCCTCGGACAGGGGGCGTGAAGACCCAGTACTTC
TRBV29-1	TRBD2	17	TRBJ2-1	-	CSVEDLQTSGAYNEQFF	TGCAGCGTTGAAGATCTTCAGACTAGCGGGGCCTACAATGAGCAGTTCTTC
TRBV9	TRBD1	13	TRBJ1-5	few	CASSEQGNQPQHF	TGTGCCAGCAGCGAACAGGGGAATCAGCCCCAGCATTTT
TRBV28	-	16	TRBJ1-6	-	CASSLSRGSYNSPLHF	TGTGCCAGCAGTCTGTCACGCGGCTCCTATAATTCACCCCTCCACTTT
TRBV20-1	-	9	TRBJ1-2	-	CSDGAGYTF	TGCAGTGACGGGGCTGGCTACACCTTC
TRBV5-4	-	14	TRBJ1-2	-	CASRDTGNNYGYTF	TGTGCCAGCAGAGACACAGGGAATAACTATGGCTACACCTTC
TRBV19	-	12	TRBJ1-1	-	CASLDRNTEAFF	TGTGCCAGCCTAGACAGGAACACTGAAGCTTTCTTT
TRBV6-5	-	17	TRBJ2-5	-	CASSYSPGRALMETQYF	TGTGCCAGCAGTTACTCCCCCGGCAGGGCCTTAATGGAGACCCAGTACTTC
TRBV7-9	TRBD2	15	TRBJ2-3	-	CASDGGGFRTDTQYF	TGTGCCAGTGACGGGGGGGGCTTCCGCACAGATACGCAGTATTTT
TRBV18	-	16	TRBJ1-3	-	CASSPGQPLSGNTIYF	TGTGCCAGCTCACCGGGGCAGCCACTATCTGGAAACACCATATATTTT
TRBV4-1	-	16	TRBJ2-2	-	CASSQEDGGTPGELFF	TGCGCCAGCAGCCAAGAAGACGGGGGGACACCCGGGGAGCTGTTTTTT
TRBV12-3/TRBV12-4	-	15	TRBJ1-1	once	CASTPDKVTDTEAFF	TGTGCCAGCACCCCCGATAAGGTAACGGACACTGAAGCTTTCTTT
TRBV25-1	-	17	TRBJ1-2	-	CASSEFKAGRPNYGYTF	TGTGCCAGCAGTGAATTCAAAGCAGGCCGTCCCAACTATGGCTACACCTTC
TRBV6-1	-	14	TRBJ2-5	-	CASSAQMYQETQYF	TGTGCCAGCAGTGCTCAAATGTACCAAGAGACCCAGTACTTC
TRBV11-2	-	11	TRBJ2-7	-	CASRRTTEQYF	TGTGCCAGCAGACGTACGACAGAGCAGTACTTC
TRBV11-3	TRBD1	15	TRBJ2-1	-	CASSQPGQENNEQFF	TGTGCCAGCAGCCAACCGGGACAGGAAAACAATGAGCAGTTCTTC
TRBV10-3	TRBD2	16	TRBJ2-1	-	CAISGVAGGSYNEQFF	TGTGCCATCAGTGGGGTTGCGGGAGGCTCCTACAATGAGCAGTTCTTC
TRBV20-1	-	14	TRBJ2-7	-	CSARDDGRDYEQYF	TGCAGTGCTAGAGATGACGGCAGGGACTACGAGCAGTACTTC
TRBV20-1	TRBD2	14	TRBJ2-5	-	CSARPGGGKETQYF	TGCAGTGCTAGGCCGGGAGGAGGGAAAGAGACCCAGTACTTC
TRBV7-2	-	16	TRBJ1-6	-	CASSAGTSSYNSPLHF	TGTGCCAGCAGCGCAGGGACAAGCTCCTATAATTCACCCCTCCACTTT
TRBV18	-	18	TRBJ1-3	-	CASSPLFPGTPSGNTIYF	TGTGCCAGCTCACCACTGTTCCCGGGGACACCCTCTGGAAACACCATATATTTT
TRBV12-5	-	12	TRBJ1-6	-	CASGPMGPPLHF	TGTGCTAGTGGACCCATGGGTCCACCCCTCCACTTT
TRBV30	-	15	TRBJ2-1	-	CAWSDLAEIHNEQFF	TGTGCCTGGAGTGATCTTGCCGAGATCCACAATGAGCAGTTCTTC
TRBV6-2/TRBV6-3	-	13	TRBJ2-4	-	CASSYPSISVQYF	TGTGCCAGCAGTTACCCCTCCATATCCGTTCAGTACTTC
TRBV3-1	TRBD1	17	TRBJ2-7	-	CASSQDMTGTGTDEQYF	TGTGCCAGCAGCCAAGATATGACCGGGACAGGGACCGACGAGCAGTACTTC
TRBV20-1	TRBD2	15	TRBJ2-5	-	CSARDIAGDWETQYF	TGCAGTGCTAGAGATATAGCGGGGGATTGGGAGACCCAGTACTTC
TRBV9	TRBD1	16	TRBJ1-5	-	CASSVILAGGIQPQHF	TGTGCCAGCAGCGTAATTTTGGCAGGGGGCATTCAGCCCCAGCATTTT
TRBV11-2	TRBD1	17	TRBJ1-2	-	CASSLDPRQGWNYGYTF	TGTGCCAGCAGCTTAGATCCCCGACAGGGGTGGAATTATGGCTACACCTTC
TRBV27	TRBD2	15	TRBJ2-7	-	CASSLVLAGSYEQYF	TGTGCCAGCAGTTTAGTCCTAGCGGGATCCTACGAGCAGTACTTC
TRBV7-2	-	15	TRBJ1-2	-	CASSFTTSGSGGYTF	TGTGCCAGCAGCTTTACCACTTCAGGTTCCGGTGGCTACACCTTC
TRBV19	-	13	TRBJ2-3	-	CASWDGGADTQYF	TGTGCCAGTTGGGACGGCGGGGCAGATACGCAGTATTTT
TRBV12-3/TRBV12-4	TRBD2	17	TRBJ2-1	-	CASSHPGGLAGPKGQFF	TGTGCCAGCAGCCACCCAGGGGGACTAGCGGGGCCTAAAGGGCAGTTCTTC
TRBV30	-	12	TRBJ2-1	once	CAWSPGGTEQFF	TGTGCCTGGAGCCCGGGGGGCACTGAGCAGTTCTTC
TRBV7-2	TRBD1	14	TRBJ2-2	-	CASSGTGFAGELFF	TGTGCCAGCAGCGGGACAGGGTTCGCCGGGGAGCTGTTTTTT
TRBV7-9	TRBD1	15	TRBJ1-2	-	CASSRTGQGGYGYTF	TGTGCCAGCAGCCGAACGGGACAGGGAGGCTATGGCTACACCTTC
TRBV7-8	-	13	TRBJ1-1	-	CASSFPGQIEAFF	TGTGCCAGCAGCTTCCCGGGCCAAATTGAAGCTTTCTTT
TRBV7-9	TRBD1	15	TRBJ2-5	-	CASSARTGAQETQYF	TGTGCCAGCAGCGCCCGGACAGGCGCCCAAGAGACCCAGTACTTC
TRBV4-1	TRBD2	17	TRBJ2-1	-	CASSQEAGGGVDNEQFF	TGCGCCAGCAGCCAAGAGGCCGGGGGGGGCGTCGACAATGAGCAGTTCTTC
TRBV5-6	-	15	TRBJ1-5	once	CASSDAAAGDQPQHF	TGTGCCAGCAGCGATGCGGCAGCGGGGGATCAGCCCCAGCATTTT
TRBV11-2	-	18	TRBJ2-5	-	CASSLELAPHIPQETQYF	TGTGCCAGCAGCTTAGAGTTGGCCCCGCACATCCCGCAAGAGACCCAGTACTTC
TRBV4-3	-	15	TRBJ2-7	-	CASSQDTGNSYEQYF	TGCGCCAGCAGCCAAGATACGGGGAACTCCTACGAGCAGTACTTC